These 29 T cell receptor beta chains came from one sample sequenced in a study of CD8+ T cells in alopecia areata. Specified treatment: oral pan-JAK inhibitor, 5-10 mg twice daily. As the sequencing template, cDNA was produced by extracting RNA and reverse transcribing it. TCRdb's table, derived via immunoSEQ multiplex PCR, lists solely in-frame clones and lacks some. The top ten hold around 0.46% of the sample, which has around 120,000 clones, around 53% seen once. The material sequenced was CD4+ T cells sorted from blood, taken at week 4, from a patient treated with tofacitinib. Source of these receptors: a human donor with alopecia areata.

V usage is TRBV7-6 and J usage is TRBJ2-1; weak D call: TRBD2 (5 bases). Trimming left V 4 bases short and J 4 bases short, with 8 bases between. In germline, CDR1 is SGHVS, CDR2 FNYEAQ. This CDR3 is 13 amino acids long. DNA for the CDR3: TGTGCCAGCAGCTCTGGACTGTACAATGAGCAGTTCTTC. Translating gives CASSSGLYNEQFF. Complete variable domain (other parts from reference TRBV7-6 and TRBJ2-1): GAGVSQSPRYKVTKRGQDVALRCDPISGHVSLYWYRQALGQGPEFLTYFNYEAQQDKSGLPNDRFSAERPEGSISTLTIQRTEQRDSAMYRCASSSGLYNEQFFGPGTRLTVL.

The chain joins TRBV30 to TRBJ1-1; the D is unclear. The CDR3 is 13 residues long. CDR1 is GTSNPN, CDR2 SVGIG, per germline (reference sequence). Trimming cost V 4 bases and J 6 bases, with 15 bases left between them. CDR3 sequence: CAWTFKSHPEAFF. The CDR3 nucleotides are TGTGCCTGGACCTTCAAATCCCATCCTGAAGCTTTCTTT.

This clone was seen only a few times. Distinct nucleotide sequences in the sample also encode this CDR3. V gene TRBV5-1 combines with J gene TRBJ2-1; the D is unclear. CDR1 and CDR2 from the germline V gene are SGHRS and YFSETQ. This CDR3 is built from 15 residues. V was pared by 1 base and J by 0 bases, with 8 bases between. DNA of the CDR3: TGCGCCAGCAGCTTGACTACGAGCTCCTACAATGAGCAGTTCTTC. This encodes CASSLTTSSYNEQFF.

This clone has more than one count but fewer than ten. J is TRBJ1-4 and V is TRBV4-1; D may be TRBD1 (6 bases). V lost 4 bases and J 1 base, leaving 7 bases between the germline ends. The CDR3 loop spans 14 amino acids. Germline lookup yields CDR1 MGHRA and CDR2 YSYEKL. Written as DNA, the CDR3 is TGCGCCAGCAGCCTGACAGGAACTAATGAAAAACTGTTTTTT. Its translation: CASSLTGTNEKLFF.

The rearrangement links TRBV29-1 to TRBJ1-2, with 7 bases lining up with TRBD1. The germline gives CDR1 SQVTM, CDR2 ANQGSEA. This CDR3 comprises 14 residues. Trimming at V came to 6 bases and at J to 6 bases, leaving 13 bases not matched to a gene. DNA of the CDR3: TGCAGCGTCGTGGACAGGATAGGGGGGCATGGCTACACCTTC. It codes for CSVVDRIGGHGYTF. The full variable domain, with the rest looked up from reference TRBV29-1 and TRBJ1-2, is SAVISQKPSRDICQRGTSLTIQCQVDSQVTMMFWYRQQPGQSLTLIATANQGSEATYESGFVIDKFPISRPNLTFSTLTVSNMSPEDSSIYLCSVVDRIGGHGYTFGSGTRLTVV.

The chain combines TRBV29-1 with TRBJ2-1; D uncertain. V was pared by 2 bases and J by 4 bases, with 9 bases between. The CDR3 has 13 amino acids. Germline-derived CDR1 and CDR2 are SQVTM and ANQGSEA. CDR3 in DNA: TGCAGCGTTGAAAGGCTGGTTTACAATGAGCAGTTCTTC. This sequence encodes CSVERLVYNEQFF.

This chain connects TRBV28 to TRBJ1-2; 7 bases line up with TRBD1. Germline CDR1 reads MDHEN; CDR2 reads SYDVKM. This CDR3 comprises 12 residues. Losses at the gene ends were 10 bases for V and 2 bases for J; bases not matched to a gene: 4. CDR3 sequence: CAIQTGNYGYTF. CDR3 DNA: TGTGCCATCCAGACAGGGAACTATGGCTACACCTTC.

This clone turned up a few times. The chain carries TRBV4-1 and TRBJ2-3, with 7 bases lining up with TRBD2. Germline CDR1 reads MGHRA; CDR2 reads YSYEKL. Trimming took 2 bases from V and 8 from J; bases not matched to a gene: 1. This CDR3 is built from 12 residues. CDR3 residues: CASSQTGGTQYF. The CDR3 DNA reads TGCGCCAGCAGCCAAACGGGGGGTACGCAGTATTTT.

The V and J genes are TRBV4-2 and TRBJ2-7, with D uncertain. The CDR3 loop spans 14 amino acids. Per the germline V gene, CDR1 is LGHNA and CDR2 is YNFKEQ. V dropped 4 bases and J dropped 2 bases, with 12 bases sitting between them. Here the CDR3 DNA reads TGTGCCAGCAGCCTCGGTCCCGGAGCCTACGAGCAGTACTTC. Translation: CASSLGPGAYEQYF.

The chain links TRBV9 to TRBJ2-3; tentative D call: TRBD1 (6 bases). The germline V and J ends were trimmed by 4 bases and 7 bases, with 16 bases remaining between them. The CDR3 consists of 14 residues. From germline, CDR1 is SGDLS and CDR2 YYNGEE. This chain's CDR3 is CASSPPSQGNTQYF. The CDR3 coding sequence is TGTGCCAGCAGCCCACCCTCACAGGGAAATACGCAGTATTTT. The full variable domain, rest sourced from reference TRBV9 and TRBJ2-3, is DSGVTQTPKHLITATGQRVTLRCSPRSGDLSVYWYQQSLDQGLQFLIQYYNGEERAKGNILERFSAQQFPDLHSELNLSSLELGDSALYFCASSPPSQGNTQYFGPGTRLTVL.

The genes are TRBV4-1 and TRBJ2-5, with D perhaps assigned TRBD1 or TRBD2 (6 bases each). Looked up from germline, CDR1 is MGHRA and CDR2 is YSYEKL. The germline V and J ends were trimmed by 4 bases and 5 bases, with 17 bases remaining between them. This CDR3 spans 15 amino acids. For the CDR3, the DNA is TGCGCCAGCAGCCGCGGACGGGGGCGAGTCGAGACCCAGTACTTC. The encoded protein is CASSRGRGRVETQYF.

A few counts support this clone. This chain connects TRBV30 to TRBJ2-3, with TRBD2 matching over 8 bases. The junction had 8 bases not matched to a gene; V was cut back by 4 bases and J by 5 bases. The CDR3 covers 14 residues. CDR1 is GTSNPN, CDR2 SVGIG, per germline (reference sequence). DNA of the CDR3: TGTGCCTGGAAGGTAGCGGGAATTCGAGATACGCAGTATTTT. Its protein is CAWKVAGIRDTQYF.

The table lists this clone with a few counts. J is TRBJ2-3 and V is TRBV13; unclear D gene. This CDR3 region has 14 residues. Germline CDR1 PRHDT, CDR2 FYEKMQ (reference sequence). V lost 1 base to trimming and J lost 4 bases, with 9 bases between them. The CDR3 loop is CASSLVAVADTQYF. The CDR3 DNA reads TGTGCCAGCAGCTTAGTTGCGGTGGCAGATACGCAGTATTTT. The whole variable domain, remainder taken from reference TRBV13 and TRBJ2-3, is AAGVIQSPRHLIKEKRETATLKCYPIPRHDTVYWYQQGPGQDPQFLISFYEKMQSDKGSIPDRFSAQQFSDYHSELNMSSLELGDSALYFCASSLVAVADTQYFGPGTRLTVL.

This clone was observed a single time. The chain links TRBV27 to TRBJ2-1; no clear D gene. This CDR3 has 13 residues. The V end was cut by 11 bases, the J end by 3 bases, with 14 bases between. Germline CDR1 MNHEY, CDR2 SMNVEV (reference sequence). In nucleotides, the CDR3 is TGTGCCCCCTTAGGCCCCTACTACAATGAGCAGTTCTTC. Amino acids: CAPLGPYYNEQFF.

This clone has a handful of counts. This chain connects TRBV7-9 to TRBJ2-5; no reliable D call. CDR3 length: 12 residues. Trimming stripped 5 bases from V and 2 bases from J, with 6 bases between. In germline, CDR1 is SEHNR, CDR2 FQNEAQ (reference sequence). The DNA for the CDR3 is TGTGCCAGCAGCGGTGTTCAAGAGACCCAGTACTTC. This translates into CASSGVQETQYF.

Details on this clone: The identical CDR3 is also encoded by other nucleotide sequences in the sample. The chain uses TRBV29-1 and TRBJ1-1, with D possibly matching TRBD1 (6 bases). V was shortened by 6 bases and J by 0 bases, with 11 bases between the two germline ends. The CDR3 is made up of 13 amino acids. Germline CDR1 SQVTM, CDR2 ANQGSEA. The CDR3 protein is CSVGGLMNTEAFF. As DNA, the CDR3 is TGCAGCGTCGGGGGCCTCATGAACACTGAAGCTTTCTTT.

This clone was observed many times. The chain employs TRBV30 and TRBJ2-5; 10 bases fit TRBD2. Germline-derived CDR1 and CDR2 are GTSNPN and SVGIG (reference sequence). CDR3 size: 14 residues. With V trimmed by 3 bases and J by 5 bases, 6 bases remained unmatched. CDR3 sequence reads: CAWRIAGGRETQYF. The CDR3 nucleotides are TGTGCCTGGAGAATAGCGGGGGGCCGGGAGACCCAGTACTTC.

The rearrangement joins TRBV5-4 to TRBJ2-2; a possible D gene is TRBD2 (6 bases). Trimming stripped 1 base from V and 4 bases from J, with 11 bases between. Germline V gene sequence: CDR1 SGHNT, CDR2 YYREEE (reference sequence). The CDR3 is made up of 15 amino acids. The DNA of the CDR3 is TGTGCCAGCAGCTTGAGGACTAAACTCACCGGGGAGCTGTTTTTT. Its translation: CASSLRTKLTGELFF.

The chain links TRBV9 to TRBJ1-4, with 9 bases matching TRBD1. The CDR3 has 18 amino acids. From germline, CDR1 is SGDLS and CDR2 YYNGEE. The V gene end was trimmed by 1 base and the J gene end by 7 bases; junction bases not matched to a gene: 14. The CDR3 coding sequence is TGTGCCAGCAGCGTAAGGAACAGGGGGCAAACGGACGGTGAAAAACTGTTTTTT. Translating it yields CASSVRNRGQTDGEKLFF.

This clone came up once. The genes are TRBV7-9 and TRBJ2-7; D not resolved. Deletions cut 3 bases from V and 4 bases from J, with 4 bases between. The CDR3 is 11 amino acids. CDR1 is SEHNR and CDR2 is FQNEAQ in the germline V gene (reference sequence). This chain's CDR3 is CASSFSYEQYF. Here the CDR3 DNA reads TGTGCCAGCAGCTTTTCGTACGAGCAGTACTTC.

CDR3 nucleotides: TGCGCCAGCAGCCTTCCGCCGGGACTAGCGGGACGGGGAGGGGCAGATACGCAGTATTTT. This translates into CASSLPPGLAGRGGADTQYF. The rearrangement joins TRBV4-1 to TRBJ2-3; 13 positions agree with TRBD2. CDR3 length: 20 amino acids. The germline gives CDR1 MGHRA, CDR2 YSYEKL. With V trimmed by 4 bases and J by 4 bases, 17 bases remained unmatched.

The rearrangement links TRBV2 to TRBJ2-3; no clear D gene. Germline V gives CDR1 SNHLY, CDR2 FYNNEI. Trimming left V 3 bases short and J 5 bases short, with 3 bases between. The CDR3 extends over 11 amino acids. CDR3 in amino acids: CASSEIDTQYF. The CDR3 DNA is TGTGCCAGCAGTGAGATAGATACGCAGTATTTT.

The rearrangement joins TRBV29-1 to TRBJ2-7; D unresolved. The CDR3 covers 13 residues. Germline values: CDR1 SQVTM, CDR2 ANQGSEA. V lost 0 bases and J 1 base, leaving 7 bases between the germline ends. The CDR3 region is CSVEEPGSYEQYF. For the CDR3, the DNA is TGCAGCGTTGAAGAACCGGGTTCCTACGAGCAGTACTTC.

J is TRBJ1-6 and V is TRBV27; tentatively, D is TRBD1 (5 bases). Between the trimmed V and J ends, which lost 8 bases and 7 bases, there was a span of 15 bases. Per the germline V gene, CDR1 is MNHEY and CDR2 is SMNVEV (reference sequence). This CDR3 comprises 14 residues. In DNA, the CDR3 is TGTGCCAGCCGCTCCCCACAGGCCAATTCACCCCTCCACTTT. Amino acids: CASRSPQANSPLHF.

This clone was picked up a small number of times. The chain employs TRBV5-1 and TRBJ2-5; D is perhaps TRBD1 or TRBD2 (6 bases each). The CDR3 has 15 residues. Germline V gene sequence: CDR1 SGHRS, CDR2 YFSETQ. With 0 bases removed from V and 0 bases from J, the gap between germline ends came to 9 bases. The CDR3 reads CASSLAGAYQETQYF. CDR3 nucleotides: TGCGCCAGCAGCTTGGCGGGGGCGTACCAAGAGACCCAGTACTTC. The whole variable domain, filled in from reference TRBV5-1 and TRBJ2-5, reads KAGVTQTPRYLIKTRGQQVTLSCSPISGHRSVSWYQQTPGQGLQFLFEYFSETQRNKGNFPGRFSGRQFSNSRSEMNVSTLELGDSALYLCASSLAGAYQETQYFGPGTRLLVL.

Only a few counts were recorded for this clone. This sequence joins TRBV29-1 and TRBJ1-6; 7 nucleotides agree with TRBD1. The V segment lost 6 bases and the J segment 5 bases; nucleotides outside the gene matches: 7. This CDR3 comprises 14 residues. Germline values: CDR1 SQVTM, CDR2 ANQGSEA. CDR3 region: CSVADRADNSPLHF. The CDR3 DNA is TGCAGCGTCGCTGACAGGGCCGATAATTCACCCCTCCACTTT. The entire variable domain, with the rest obtained from reference TRBV29-1 and TRBJ1-6, is as follows: SAVISQKPSRDICQRGTSLTIQCQVDSQVTMMFWYRQQPGQSLTLIATANQGSEATYESGFVIDKFPISRPNLTFSTLTVSNMSPEDSSIYLCSVADRADNSPLHFGNGTRLTVT.

V is TRBV10-3 and J is TRBJ2-3; the D call may be TRBD1 or TRBD2 (5 bases each). Germline V gene lookup returns CDR1 ENHRY and CDR2 SYGVKD. With 5 bases removed from V and 0 bases from J, the gap between germline ends came to 12 bases. The CDR3 consists of 15 residues. The CDR3 coding sequence is TGTGCCATCAGTCGGGACGGTACTAGCACAGATACGCAGTATTTT. Translating gives CAISRDGTSTDTQYF.

This clone showed up just a few times. The J gene is TRBJ1-1, the V gene TRBV18, with D perhaps matching TRBD1 (5 bases). Germline loops: CDR1 KGHSH, CDR2 LQKENI. The CDR3 length is 13 residues. Trimming pared 5 bases from V and 1 base from J, leaving 8 bases between. The CDR3 bases are TGTGCCAGCTCAACCGGGACGAACACTGAAGCTTTCTTT. Amino acid sequence: CASSTGTNTEAFF.

This clone has a handful of counts. V and J are TRBV4-2 and TRBJ2-7, with TRBD1 identical over 11 bases. Trimming at V came to 6 bases and at J to 7 bases, leaving 11 bases not matched to a gene. CDR1 and CDR2 from the germline V gene are LGHNA and YNFKEQ. The CDR3 loop spans 15 amino acids. CDR3 coding DNA: TGTGCCAGCAGACTAAGTGGACAGGGGGCTTGGGAGCAGTACTTC. Its translation: CASRLSGQGAWEQYF.